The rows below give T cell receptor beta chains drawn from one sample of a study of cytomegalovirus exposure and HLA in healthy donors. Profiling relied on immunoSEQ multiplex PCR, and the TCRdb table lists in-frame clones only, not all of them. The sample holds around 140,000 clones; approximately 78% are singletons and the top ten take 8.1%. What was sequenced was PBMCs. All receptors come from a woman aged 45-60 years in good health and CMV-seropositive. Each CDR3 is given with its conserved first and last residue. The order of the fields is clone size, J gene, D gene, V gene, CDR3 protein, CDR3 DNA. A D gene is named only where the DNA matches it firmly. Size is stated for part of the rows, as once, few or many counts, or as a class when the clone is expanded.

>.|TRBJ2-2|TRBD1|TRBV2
CASSEFGDRDGPGELFF
TGTGCCAGCAGTGAATTCGGGGACAGGGATGGGCCCGGGGAGCTGTTTTTT
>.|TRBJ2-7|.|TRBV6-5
CASSWGGQSYEQYF
TGTGCCAGCTCCTGGGGGGGCCAGTCCTACGAGCAGTACTTC
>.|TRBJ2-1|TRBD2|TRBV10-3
CATLADSYNEQFF
TGTGCCACCCTAGCGGACTCCTACAATGAGCAGTTCTTC
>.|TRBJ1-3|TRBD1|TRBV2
CASSDGQGGNTIYF
TGTGCCAGCAGTGATGGACAGGGGGGAAACACCATATATTTT
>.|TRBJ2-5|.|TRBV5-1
CASRVEGVQETQYF
TGCGCCAGCAGGGTGGAGGGCGTACAAGAGACCCAGTACTTC
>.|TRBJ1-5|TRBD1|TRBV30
CAWGQGLNQPQHF
TGTGCCTGGGGACAGGGGCTAAATCAGCCCCAGCATTTT
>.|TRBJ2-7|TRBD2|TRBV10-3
CAISGLADYEQYF
TGTGCCATCAGCGGACTAGCGGACTACGAGCAGTACTTC
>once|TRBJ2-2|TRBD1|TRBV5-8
CASSLVYSYGQGAPLGELFF
TGTGCCAGCAGCTTGGTTTACAGTTATGGACAGGGGGCCCCCCTGGGGGAGCTGTTTTTT
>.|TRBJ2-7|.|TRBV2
CASSFRYEQYF
TGTGCCAGCAGTTTCCGCTACGAGCAGTACTTC
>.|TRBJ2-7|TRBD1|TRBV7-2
CASSLDRDRVGEQYF
TGTGCCAGCAGCTTAGATCGGGACAGGGTGGGGGAGCAGTACTTC
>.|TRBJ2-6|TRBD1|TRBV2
CASSRDRSSGANGLTF
TGTGCCAGCAGTCGGGACAGGAGCTCTGGGGCCAACGGCCTGACTTTC
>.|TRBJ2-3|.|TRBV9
CASSVSADTQYF
TGTGCCAGCAGCGTTTCTGCGGATACGCAGTATTTT
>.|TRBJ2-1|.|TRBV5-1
CASRVRETGEQFF
TGCGCCAGCAGGGTTCGGGAGACGGGTGAGCAGTTCTTC
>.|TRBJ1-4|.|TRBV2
CASSPMEHLFF
TGTGCCAGCAGCCCGATGGAGCACCTTTTTTTT
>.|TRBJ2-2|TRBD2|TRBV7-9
CSSSHRLAGGLPGELFF
TGTTCCAGCAGCCACAGACTAGCGGGAGGGCTCCCCGGGGAGCTGTTTTTT
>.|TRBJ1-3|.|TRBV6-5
CASSYRQGNTIYF
TGTGCCAGCAGTTACAGACAGGGAAACACCATATATTTT
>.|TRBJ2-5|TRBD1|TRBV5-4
CASSNPSSGQGETQYF
TGTGCCAGCAGCAACCCCTCCTCGGGACAGGGGGAGACCCAGTACTTC
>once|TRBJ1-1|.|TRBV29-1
CSVEGGWTEAFF
TGCAGCGTTGAAGGGGGCTGGACTGAAGCTTTCTTT
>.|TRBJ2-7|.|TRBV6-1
CASSEAAPLGEYEQYF
TGTGCCAGCAGTGAAGCAGCCCCCTTGGGAGAGTACGAGCAGTACTTC
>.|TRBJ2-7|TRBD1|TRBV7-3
CASSLSGGYEQYF
TGTGCCAGCAGCTTATCAGGGGGCTACGAGCAGTACTTC
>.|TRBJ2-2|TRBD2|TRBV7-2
CASSLGLAGTGELFF
TGTGCCAGCAGCTTGGGACTAGCGGGGACCGGGGAGCTGTTTTTT
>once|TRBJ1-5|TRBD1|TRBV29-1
CSVTGGVNQPQHF
TGCAGCGTTACAGGGGGCGTAAATCAGCCCCAGCATTTT
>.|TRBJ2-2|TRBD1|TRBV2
CASTRDRVTGELFF
TGTGCCAGCACCCGGGACAGGGTCACCGGGGAGCTGTTTTTT
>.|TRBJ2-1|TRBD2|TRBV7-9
CSSSKGASGSNEQFF
TGTTCCAGCAGCAAAGGGGCTAGCGGGAGCAATGAGCAGTTCTTC
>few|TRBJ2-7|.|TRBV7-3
CASSLSVLGEQYF
TGTGCCAGCAGCTTAAGTGTCCTCGGGGAGCAGTACTTC
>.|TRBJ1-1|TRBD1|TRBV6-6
CAATGGTEAFF
TGTGCCGCCACAGGGGGGACTGAAGCTTTCTTT